The entry below gives a single T cell receptor (beta chain) sequence along with its context. The antigen remains undetermined. These data come from a study of T cell repertoires in cytomegalovirus infection. Looking at the study overall: Based on public TCR beta signatures, there were indications of CMV infection and of a matching HLA type.

The J segment lost 4 bases and the V segment lost 2 bases, leaving 9 bases of the junction unmatched. This CDR3 region has 17 residues. From germline, CDR1 is SGHTA and CDR2 FQGTGA. TCRdb reprocessed the reads with MiXCR, giving one entry per CDR3 protein. The table records 900,000 to 950,000 distinct CDR3 sequences, less than 40% of them present only once. Whole-study findings and limits: Carriage of CMV together with the relevant HLA was identifiable through cumulative public TCR beta family frequency. HLA-C-restricted CMV clonotypes gave the most frequent clonotype in two of eight donors.

V and J are TRBV7-3 and TRBJ2-1; 9 nucleotides match TRBD1. The sample was cultured CD8+ T cells from PBMCs, taken from culture after CMV antigen stimulation. The TCR originated in a human donor in good health (CMV status not recorded). Some clones in this sample may be carry-over from other donors' samples. Here the CDR3 DNA reads TGTGCCAGCAGCTTAGGGGGGGGGACAGGGAGGTACAATGAGCAGTTCTTC. Amino acids: CASSLGGGTGRYNEQFF.